This T cell receptor beta chain stems from a study of T cells in Graves' hyperthyroidism and ophthalmopathy. Turning to the study itself: Peripheral blood draws took place at initial diagnosis, ahead of any treatment.

In patients aged 18 to 65, hyperthyroidism was newly diagnosed, with duration under 2 months. Cells are PBMCs isolated from more than 8.5 ml of fresh blood. RNA transcripts served as the template for amplifying TCR beta CDR3 regions. Using the HTBI primer set, a first-round RT-PCR was run on the TCR CDR3. TCRdb re-called the multiplex PCR reads with MiXCR, one entry per CDR3 protein. Among 600,000 to 900,000 distinct CDR3 sequences, about a sixth were seen once, and the ten largest hold around 7.7%. This clonotype occurred many times. The sequence derives from a man younger than 30 with Graves' hyperthyroidism. The sequenced sample was blood.

The CDR3 reads CASSSTYGFRNTEAFF. CDR3 bases: TGTGCCAGCAGCTCCACCTACGGGTTTAGGAACACTGAAGCTTTCTTT. This rearrangement joins TRBV11-2 to TRBJ1-1; D is unclear. Germline V gene lookup returns CDR1 SGHAT and CDR2 FQNNGV. This CDR3 is 16 amino acids long. The V end lost 4 bases, the J end lost 1 base, and 16 bases lay between the germline ends. Using reference TRBV11-2 and TRBJ1-1 for the parts outside the CDR3, the full variable domain is EAGVAQSPRYKIIEKRQSVAFWCNPISGHATLYWYQQILGQGPKLLIQFQNNGVVDDSQLPKDRFSAERLKGVDSTLKIQPAKLEDSAVYLCASSSTYGFRNTEAFFGQGTRLTVV.